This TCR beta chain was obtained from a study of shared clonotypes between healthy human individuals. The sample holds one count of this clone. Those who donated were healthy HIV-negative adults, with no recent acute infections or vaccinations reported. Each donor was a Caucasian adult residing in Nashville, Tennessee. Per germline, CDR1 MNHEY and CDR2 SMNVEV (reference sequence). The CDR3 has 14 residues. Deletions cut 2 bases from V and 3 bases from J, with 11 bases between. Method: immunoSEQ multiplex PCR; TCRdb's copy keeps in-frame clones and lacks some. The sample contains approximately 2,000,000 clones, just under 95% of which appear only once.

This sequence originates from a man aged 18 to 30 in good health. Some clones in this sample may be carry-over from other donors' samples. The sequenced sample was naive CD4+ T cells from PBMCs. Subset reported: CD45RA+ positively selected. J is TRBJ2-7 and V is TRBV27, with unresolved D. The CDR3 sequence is CASSLKGRNYEQYF. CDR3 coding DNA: TGTGCCAGCAGTTTAAAAGGCAGGAACTACGAGCAGTACTTC.